The 32 T cell receptor beta chains reported below all come from one sample, sequenced in a study of blood T cell repertoires in COVID-19. Measured with immunoSEQ multiplex PCR; TCRdb has only the in-frame clones, and not every one. The sample consists of about 390,000 clones, approximately 87% of them appearing once. Input material: PBMCs or T cells enriched from blood (not recorded which). These receptors all come from a woman in her 50s who had recovered from COVID-19.

The rearrangement uses TRBV7-9 and TRBJ1-4; 7 bases match TRBD1. The CDR3 is made up of 15 amino acids. V shed 0 bases, J shed 8 bases, and the junction held 6 bases outside the gene matches. Germline values: CDR1 SEHNR, CDR2 FQNEAQ (reference sequence). For the CDR3, the DNA is TGTGCCAGCAGCTTAGCGTCCACAGGGGAAGAAAAACTGTTTTTT. This sequence encodes CASSLASTGEEKLFF.

The chain combines TRBV6-2 or TRBV6-3 with TRBJ2-3; 10 positions agree with TRBD2. The CDR3 sequence is 17 residues long. The V segment lost 1 base and the J segment 2 bases; nucleotides outside the gene matches: 6. CDR1 is MNHEY, CDR2 SVGEGT, per germline. The CDR3 is CASSYFRLAGATDTQYF. For the CDR3, the DNA is TGTGCCAGCAGTTACTTTAGGCTAGCGGGAGCCACAGATACGCAGTATTTT.

The chain joins TRBV2 to TRBJ1-5; D call uncertain. V lost 6 bases to trimming and J lost 3 bases, with 15 bases between them. The CDR3 is made up of 15 amino acids. CDR1 is SNHLY and CDR2 is FYNNEI in the germline V gene. CDR3 amino acids: CASREGNTNNQPQHF. The CDR3 DNA follows: TGTGCCAGCAGGGAGGGTAACACTAACAATCAGCCCCAGCATTTT.

This rearrangement joins TRBV2 to TRBJ1-2, with 9 bases aligning to TRBD1. CDR1 and CDR2 (germline): SNHLY, FYNNEI. The CDR3 contains 12 residues. After removal of 11 bases from V and 7 bases from J, the junction contained 8 bases not matched to a gene. DNA for the CDR3: TGTGCCTCACAGGACAGGGGAGGTGGCTACACCTTC. This codes for CASQDRGGGYTF.

The table lists this clone with a count of one. The sample contains more than one DNA sequence encoding this CDR3. The rearrangement links TRBV3-1 (or the pseudogene TRBV3-2) to TRBJ2-3, with D possibly being TRBD2 (5 bases). The V end was cut by 4 bases, the J end by 1 base, with 9 bases between. The CDR3 spans 14 residues. Germline values: CDR1 LGHDT, CDR2 YNNKEL (reference sequence). CDR3 residues: CASSLSGGTDTQYF. Written as DNA, the CDR3 is TGTGCCAGCAGCCTCAGCGGCGGCACAGATACGCAGTATTTT.

The chain carries TRBV15 and TRBJ1-1, with 8 bases identical to TRBD1. V shed 2 bases and J 6 bases; nucleotides not matched to a gene: 5. From germline, CDR1 is LNHNV and CDR2 YYDKDF (reference sequence). The CDR3 is 14 amino acids. CDR3 in amino acids: CATSRYTGQAEAFF. The CDR3 DNA reads TGTGCCACCAGCAGATACACGGGACAGGCTGAAGCTTTCTTT.

V and J are TRBV14 and TRBJ1-1; TRBD1 aligns across 7 bases. CDR1 is SGHDN and CDR2 is FVKESK in the germline V gene. This CDR3 region has 13 residues. Trimming at V came to 6 bases and at J to 5 bases, leaving 6 bases not matched to a gene. CDR3 coding DNA: TGTGCCAGCAGTAGGGGGCTAGGGACTGAAGCTTTCTTT. It translates to CASSRGLGTEAFF.

The chain combines TRBV19 with TRBJ2-7; a weak D match, TRBD1 (5 bases). Germline V gene sequence: CDR1 LNHDA, CDR2 SQIVND (reference sequence). There are 14 residues in the CDR3. Trimming left V 4 bases short and J 2 bases short, with 12 bases between. The CDR3 is CASSSLTEPYEQYF. The CDR3 DNA is TGTGCCAGTAGTAGCTTGACAGAGCCCTACGAGCAGTACTTC.

The chain links TRBV7-2 to TRBJ1-3; a possible D gene is TRBD1 (6 bases). Germline values: CDR1 SGHTA, CDR2 FQGNSA. The CDR3 length is 15 residues. V was cut by 7 bases and J by 0 bases, with 13 bases left in between. This CDR3 reads CASTTDSLSGNTIYF. DNA for the CDR3: TGTGCCAGCACCACGGACAGTCTCTCTGGAAACACCATATATTTT. Variable domain in full (rest from reference TRBV7-2 and TRBJ1-3): GAGVSQSPSNKVTEKGKDVELRCDPISGHTALYWYRQSLGQGLEFLIYFQGNSAPDKSGLPSDRFSAERTGGSVSTLTIQRTQQEDSAVYLCASTTDSLSGNTIYFGEGSWLTVV.

The chain recombines TRBV19 with TRBJ1-6; 8 bases are shared with TRBD1. CDR3 size: 16 residues. Trimming removed 5 bases from V and 5 bases from J; junction bases left unmatched: 8. Germline loops: CDR1 LNHDA, CDR2 SQIVND (reference sequence). The DNA of the CDR3 is TGTGCCAGTAGTGTTGAGACAGGGGTAAATAATTCACCCCTCCACTTT. Translated: CASSVETGVNNSPLHF. Supplemented by reference TRBV19 and TRBJ1-6, the full variable domain reads DGGITQSPKYLFRKEGQNVTLSCEQNLNHDAMYWYRQDPGQGLRLIYYSQIVNDFQKGDIAEGYSVSREKKESFPLTVTSAQKNPTAFYLCASSVETGVNNSPLHFGNGTRLTVT.

The chain has TRBV13 and TRBJ2-1; 7 positions match TRBD2. This CDR3 contains 15 residues. Germline loops: CDR1 PRHDT, CDR2 FYEKMQ (reference sequence). After removal of 2 bases from V and 5 bases from J, the junction contained 6 bases not matched to a gene. The CDR3: CASSLQAGSHNEQFF. For the CDR3, the DNA is TGTGCCAGCAGCTTACAAGCGGGGTCTCACAATGAGCAGTTCTTC.

This chain connects TRBV6-5 to TRBJ1-2; TRBD1 aligns across 8 bases. V gave up 2 bases and J gave up 8 bases; unmatched junction bases: 13. The CDR3 sequence is 16 residues long. Germline loops: CDR1 MNHEY, CDR2 SVGAGI. This CDR3 is CASSYAGPRGQGGYTF. CDR3 DNA: TGTGCCAGCAGTTACGCCGGTCCCAGGGGGCAGGGCGGCTACACCTTC.

The V and J genes are TRBV4-3 and TRBJ1-3; D gene uncertain. V gave up 0 bases and J gave up 0 bases, with 6 bases separating them. This CDR3 is built from 15 residues. Germline CDR1 LGHNA, CDR2 YSLEER. Written as DNA, the CDR3 is TGCGCCAGCAGCCAAGATGCGGACTCTGGAAACACCATATATTTT. Its translation: CASSQDADSGNTIYF.

The rearrangement uses TRBV27 and TRBJ1-1, with 9 bases lining up with TRBD1. The ends lost 0 bases at V and 8 bases at J; junction bases unmatched: 10. The germline V gene encodes CDR1 MNHEY and CDR2 SMNVEV (reference sequence). The CDR3 is made up of 16 amino acids. The CDR3 loop reads CASSLSPGQGLNEAFF. The CDR3 DNA follows: TGTGCCAGCAGTTTATCCCCGGGACAGGGACTGAACGAAGCTTTCTTT.

CDR3 coding DNA: TGTGCCAGCAGCCCATTGACAGGATCTAACACCGGGGAGCTGTTTTTT. Translated: CASSPLTGSNTGELFF. This sequence joins TRBV3-1 (or the pseudogene TRBV3-2) and TRBJ2-2; D might be TRBD1 (6 bases). CDR1 is LGHDT and CDR2 is YNNKEL in the germline V gene (reference sequence). The CDR3 loop spans 16 amino acids. V was cut by 4 bases and J by 2 bases, with 14 bases left in between.

The CDR3 spells CASSTTGDDYGYTF. DNA for the CDR3: TGTGCCAGCAGTACGACAGGGGACGACTATGGCTACACCTTC. The chain joins TRBV6-5 to TRBJ1-2; 8 bases agree with TRBD1. The CDR3 runs 14 residues. V lost 5 bases and J lost 3; bases outside the gene matches: 5. Germline V CDR1 and CDR2: MNHEY, SVGAGI.

V is TRBV3-1 (or the pseudogene TRBV3-2) and J is TRBJ2-6, with TRBD1 identical over 9 bases. This CDR3 comprises 18 residues. With V trimmed by 8 bases and J by 2 bases, 13 bases remained unmatched. Looked up from germline, CDR1 is LGHDT and CDR2 is YNNKEL (reference sequence). In DNA form, the CDR3 reads TGTGCCAGCCACACTCGAAGGGACAGGGTGGCTGGGGCCAACGTCCTGACTTTC. As protein: CASHTRRDRVAGANVLTF.

CDR3 bases: TGCGCCAGCAGCTTATATTCGAAGAGACAGGGCACCTACGAGCAGTACTTC. It translates to CASSLYSKRQGTYEQYF. V usage is TRBV5-1 and J usage is TRBJ2-7, with TRBD1 identical over 7 bases. The CDR3 contains 17 residues. The V gene's germline CDR1 is SGHRS and CDR2 YFSETQ. The V and J ends lost 2 bases and 2 bases, in that order; junction bases with no gene match: 13.

The V gene is TRBV3-1 (or the pseudogene TRBV3-2), the J gene TRBJ2-3, with 8 positions matching TRBD2. CDR3 size: 14 residues. The junction had 9 bases not matched to a gene; V was cut back by 7 bases and J by 6 bases. Germline V CDR1 and CDR2: LGHDT, YNNKEL (reference sequence). The CDR3 bases are TGTGCCAGCAAATCCCGGACTAGCAGTGATACGCAGTATTTT. This codes for CASKSRTSSDTQYF.

The CDR3 loop is CASSYSVWGGGARNEQFF. For the CDR3, the DNA is TGTGCCAGCAGTTACTCGGTGTGGGGCGGGGGGGCCCGTAATGAGCAGTTCTTC. The rearrangement joins TRBV6-2 or TRBV6-3 to TRBJ2-1, with 9 bases fitting TRBD2. The germline V gene encodes CDR1 MNHEY and CDR2 SVGEGT. There are 18 residues in the CDR3. J lost 7 bases, V lost 0 bases, and 13 bases had no gene match.

CDR3 protein: CASSPRNGRIELFF. CDR3 nucleotide sequence: TGTGCCAGCAGTCCCAGGAACGGCCGGATAGAGCTGTTTTTT. This sequence joins TRBV27 and TRBJ2-2; D is ambiguous. Germline V gene sequence: CDR1 MNHEY, CDR2 SMNVEV (reference sequence). Trimming removed 5 bases at V and 11 bases at J, with 18 bases between. This CDR3 spans 14 amino acids.

This chain links TRBV3-1 (or the pseudogene TRBV3-2) with TRBJ1-2, with TRBD1 identical over 7 bases. The germline V gene encodes CDR1 LGHDT and CDR2 YNNKEL (reference sequence). The CDR3 has 17 amino acids. V was pared by 0 bases and J by 4 bases, with 11 bases of the junction left unmatched. CDR3 residues: CASSQEGTAVPPYGYTF. For the CDR3, the DNA is TGTGCCAGCAGCCAAGAGGGGACAGCAGTACCCCCCTATGGCTACACCTTC.

In its sample, this clone was seen many times. This chain links TRBV3-1 (or the pseudogene TRBV3-2) with TRBJ2-3; D call uncertain. This CDR3 has 14 residues. Germline CDR1 and CDR2: LGHDT and YNNKEL (reference sequence). Trimming removed 6 bases at V and 0 bases at J, with 10 bases between. CDR3 bases: TGTGCCAGCAGTCGAATAACTAGCACAGATACGCAGTATTTT. It translates to CASSRITSTDTQYF.

The CDR3 DNA is TGCAGCGTTGAGTCTGGAGGGCGGGGCTATGGCTACACCTTC. This sequence encodes CSVESGGRGYGYTF. V is TRBV29-1 and J is TRBJ1-2; D not resolved. CDR1 and CDR2 from the germline V gene are SQVTM and ANQGSEA. Deletions cut 3 bases from V and 4 bases from J, with 15 bases between. The CDR3 is 14 residues long.

The chain combines TRBV14 with TRBJ1-2; D perhaps matches TRBD1 (5 bases). The CDR3 is 14 amino acids. Trimming stripped 2 bases from V and 8 bases from J, with 15 bases between. Germline lookup yields CDR1 SGHDN and CDR2 FVKESK. CDR3 DNA sequence: TGTGCCAGCAGCCAACGACAGACCTCCGAGGGCTACACCTTC. Amino acids: CASSQRQTSEGYTF.

The rearrangement joins TRBV18 to TRBJ1-6; 7 nucleotides align to TRBD1. Germline CDR1 KGHSH, CDR2 LQKENI. The V segment lost 4 bases and the J segment 9 bases; nucleotides outside the gene matches: 3. The CDR3 has 13 residues. This CDR3 reads CASSRQGGSPLHF. CDR3 in DNA: TGTGCCAGCTCACGACAGGGCGGTTCACCCCTCCACTTT.

Turning to this clone: A junction end diverges from the germline sequence, so it may reflect a read error. The chain is built from TRBV7-7 and TRBJ2-6; 10 nucleotides agree with TRBD1. CDR1 is SSHAT and CDR2 is FNYEAQ in the germline V gene (reference sequence). The CDR3 has 16 amino acids. The CDR3 region is CASSPGTGAGANVLTF. The CDR3 nucleotides are TGTGCTAGCAGCCCCGGGACAGGGGCTGGGGCCAACGTCCTGACTTTC.

V usage is TRBV6-5 and J usage is TRBJ1-4; D might be TRBD1 (5 bases). CDR3 length equals 14 residues. Deletions cut 9 bases from V and 7 bases from J, with 18 bases between. Germline V gives CDR1 MNHEY, CDR2 SVGAGI. The CDR3 DNA follows: TGTGCCAGTCAGGTGGGGGGTGTGAGTGAAAAACTGTTTTTT. It translates to CASQVGGVSEKLFF.

The genes are TRBV6-2 or TRBV6-3 and TRBJ2-7; 10 positions match TRBD2. V trimming: 0 bases; J trimming: 6 bases; junction bases outside the gene matches: 8. Germline values: CDR1 MNHEY, CDR2 SVGEGT. This CDR3 comprises 16 residues. CDR3 residues: CASSYSSAGGPSEQYF. The CDR3 nucleotides are TGTGCCAGCAGTTACTCATCAGCGGGGGGGCCCTCCGAGCAGTACTTC.

J is TRBJ1-5 and V is TRBV3-1 (or the pseudogene TRBV3-2); D may be TRBD1 (6 bases). The V gene lost 3 bases and the J gene lost 0 bases, with 18 bases spanning the gap. In germline, CDR1 is LGHDT, CDR2 YNNKEL (reference sequence). This CDR3 has 18 residues. CDR3 sequence reads: CASSHAGTNAHSNQPQHF. CDR3 bases: TGTGCCAGCAGCCACGCAGGGACAAACGCACATAGCAATCAGCCCCAGCATTTT.

The genes are TRBV9 and TRBJ1-5; a possible D gene is TRBD1 (6 bases). The CDR3 is made up of 15 amino acids. Germline CDR1 and CDR2: SGDLS and YYNGEE. V lost 3 bases, J lost 3 bases, and 13 bases lay in between. CDR3 in amino acids: CASSGTSGVNQPQHF. The DNA of the CDR3 is TGTGCCAGCAGCGGCACATCAGGGGTCAATCAGCCCCAGCATTTT.

CDR3 nucleotides: TGTGCCACCAGCAGCGGGGACAGAGGCTATGGCTACACCTTC. Translated: CATSSGDRGYGYTF. The V call is TRBV15, the J call TRBJ1-2; TRBD1 aligns across 7 bases. The germline CDR1 and CDR2 sequences are LNHNV and YYDKDF (reference sequence). The V and J ends lost 3 bases and 4 bases, in that order; junction bases with no gene match: 5. This CDR3 has 14 residues.